The 28 T cell receptor beta chains in this list originate from one sample, sequenced in a study of T cell repertoires in cytomegalovirus infection. MiXCR, run by TCRdb on the reads, gives a single entry per CDR3 protein. The data contain some 600,000 distinct CDR3 sequences, roughly 26% of them singletons. Sequenced: CD8+ T cells from PBMCs. All receptors derive from a human donor in good health (CMV status not recorded). Some clones in this sample may be carry-over from other donors' samples.

The chain carries TRBV20-1 and TRBJ1-5, with 8 bases aligning to TRBD1. The CDR3 extends over 14 amino acids. Germline assignment: CDR1 DFQATT and CDR2 SNEGSKA (reference sequence). Trimming cost V 5 bases and J 2 bases; bases outside gene matches: 5. CDR3 DNA sequence: TGCAGTGCTCCCGACAGGGGTGGCAATCAGCCCCAGCATTTT. Translation gives CSAPDRGGNQPQHF.

This clonotype was detected a few times. The J gene is TRBJ1-1, the V gene TRBV24-1; no reliable D call. V was clipped by 0 bases and J by 0 bases, with 16 bases between them. Germline-derived CDR1 and CDR2 are KGHDR and SFDVKD. The CDR3 is 18 amino acids. CDR3 DNA: TGTGCCACCAGTGATTTGATTGTCGCTCAAGCCATGAACACTGAAGCTTTCTTT. Residues: CATSDLIVAQAMNTEAFF.

This clonotype was seen more than once but under ten times. The chain recombines TRBV7-6 with TRBJ1-2, with D tentatively TRBD1 (6 bases). Germline CDR1 is SGHVS and CDR2 is FNYEAQ. The V and J ends lost 1 base and 4 bases respectively, with 13 bases between them. CDR3 size: 15 residues. This CDR3 reads CASSLGAGHPYGYTF. CDR3 nucleotide sequence: TGTGCCAGCAGCTTAGGGGCGGGACACCCCTATGGCTACACCTTC.

This clonotype occurred a few times. The chain joins TRBV5-1 to TRBJ2-1, with D tentatively TRBD1 (6 bases). Between the trimmed V and J ends, which lost 5 bases and 2 bases, there was a span of 14 bases. The CDR3 consists of 15 residues. Germline CDR1 reads SGHRS; CDR2 reads YFSETQ. The CDR3 nucleotides are TGCGCCAGCAGAACCGCTGGGGGCCCCTACAATGAGCAGTTCTTC. It specifies CASRTAGGPYNEQFF.

This chain uses TRBV28 with TRBJ2-5, with D perhaps TRBD1 (5 bases). The CDR3 extends over 17 amino acids. The germline V gene has CDR1 MDHEN and CDR2 SYDVKM. Trimming pared 4 bases from V and 4 bases from J, leaving 22 bases between. The CDR3 here is CASSSAPFRELGETQYF. DNA of the CDR3: TGTGCCAGCAGTTCGGCGCCGTTCAGGGAACTGGGAGAGACCCAGTACTTC.

The chain has TRBV10-2 and TRBJ2-3, with 8 nucleotides matching TRBD2. The CDR3 has 14 residues. J gave up 5 bases and V 8 bases, and 9 bases lay outside the gene matches. Germline values: CDR1 WSHSY, CDR2 SAAADI. The DNA for the CDR3 is TGCGCCAGCTTTAAAGCGGGGGAAGGAGATACGCAGTATTTT. Amino acid sequence: CASFKAGEGDTQYF.

This clonotype has more than one count but fewer than ten. This rearrangement joins TRBV28 to TRBJ1-2; D is ambiguous. There are 11 residues in the CDR3. With 6 bases removed from V and 6 bases from J, the gap between germline ends came to 8 bases. Germline CDR1 is MDHEN and CDR2 is SYDVKM. The CDR3, as DNA: TGTGCCAGCAGCCCTAGTCATGGCTACACCTTC. Residues: CASSPSHGYTF.

This clonotype was counted a single time. Just one base apart from a much larger clone, this may be a read error. This rearrangement joins TRBV7-2 to TRBJ2-2, with D possibly TRBD1 on 7 matching bases. Per germline, CDR1 SGHTA and CDR2 FQGNSA. This CDR3 has 15 amino acids. In DNA, the CDR3 is TGTGCCAGCAGCAACGGGCAGGGGGGCACCGGGGGGCTGTTTTTT. Translation: CASSNGQGGTGGLFF. Together with reference TRBV7-2 and TRBJ2-2, the CDR3 gives the full variable domain: GAGVSQSPSNKVTEKGKDVELRCDPISGHTALYWYRQSLGQGLEFLIYFQGNSAPDKSGLPSDRFSAERTGGSVSTLTIQRTQQEDSAVYLCASSNGQGGTGGLFFGEGSRLTVL.

There are many counts of this clonotype. This chain joins TRBV7-9 and TRBJ1-2; D is uncertain. The germline V gene has CDR1 SEHNR and CDR2 FQNEAQ (reference sequence). The CDR3 covers 15 residues. V was pared by 0 bases and J by 0 bases, with 8 bases between. CDR3 DNA: TGTGCCAGCAGCTTAGCGCGAGCACCTAACTATGGCTACACCTTC. Translation gives CASSLARAPNYGYTF.

The J gene is TRBJ2-2, the V gene TRBV29-1; 10 bases are a match to TRBD2. The CDR3 totals 15 residues. In germline, CDR1 is SQVTM, CDR2 ANQGSEA. The V gene end was trimmed by 4 bases and the J gene end by 5 bases; junction bases not matched to a gene: 7. Here the CDR3 DNA reads TGCAGCGTTGGGGCTAGCGGGGGTCTAACCGGGGAGCTGTTTTTT. Translation: CSVGASGGLTGELFF.

The CDR3 protein is CASNDEGSYNEQFF. The CDR3 nucleotides are TGTGCCAGCAACGACGAGGGTTCCTACAATGAGCAGTTCTTC. V and J are TRBV27 and TRBJ2-1; maybe TRBD2 (5 bases). Germline loops: CDR1 MNHEY, CDR2 SMNVEV (reference sequence). Trimming took 7 bases from V and 1 from J, leaving 11 bases between them. The CDR3 spans 14 residues.

CDR3 sequence: CASSEWQEKEKLFF. The CDR3 DNA sequence: TGTGCCAGCAGTGAATGGCAGGAAAAGGAAAAACTGTTTTTT. This rearrangement joins TRBV2 to TRBJ1-4; D gene ambiguous. Trimming left V 2 bases short and J 8 bases short, with 12 bases between. The germline V gene has CDR1 SNHLY and CDR2 FYNNEI. CDR3 length equals 14 residues.

The V call is TRBV20-1, the J call TRBJ1-3; D is undetermined. This CDR3 has 15 amino acids. Germline V gives CDR1 DFQATT, CDR2 SNEGSKA (reference sequence). V was cut by 3 bases and J by 3 bases, with 15 bases left in between. CDR3 coding DNA: TGCAGTGCTAGGGGATCTCTGGATAGTGGAAACACCATATATTTT. It codes for CSARGSLDSGNTIYF.

This clonotype showed up many times. One end of the junction varies from germline; a read error may be responsible. The chain links TRBV2 to TRBJ2-4; a possible D gene is TRBD1 (6 bases). Germline loops: CDR1 SNHLY, CDR2 FYNNEI. The CDR3 contains 16 residues. CDR3 sequence: CASGLPGHRAENIQYF. DNA for the CDR3: TGTGCCAGCGGACTTCCGGGACACCGAGCCGAAAACATTCAGTACTTC.

This clonotype showed up just a few times. The chain carries TRBV28 and TRBJ2-4, with 8 positions matching TRBD1. This CDR3 is 16 amino acids long. Germline V gives CDR1 MDHEN, CDR2 SYDVKM. The ends lost 6 bases at V and 3 bases at J; junction bases unmatched: 10. CDR3 DNA: TGTGCCAGCAGCTTTTACGTGACAGGGGTCAAAAACATTCAGTACTTC. This codes for CASSFYVTGVKNIQYF.

The rearrangement uses TRBV28 and TRBJ2-3, with D possibly called TRBD1 or TRBD2 (5 bases each). Trimming pared 3 bases from V and 0 bases from J, leaving 10 bases between. Germline assignment: CDR1 MDHEN and CDR2 SYDVKM. The CDR3 has 15 residues. The CDR3 region is CASSFTGHSTDTQYF. The CDR3 nucleotides are TGTGCCAGCAGTTTTACGGGGCATAGCACAGATACGCAGTATTTT.

The table lists this clonotype with a few counts. The J gene is TRBJ2-1, the V gene TRBV5-6; possible D gene TRBD2, 6 bases. The germline V gene has CDR1 SGHDT and CDR2 YYEEEE. With 3 bases removed from V and 14 bases from J, the gap between germline ends came to 15 bases. The CDR3 totals 12 residues. In DNA form, the CDR3 reads TGTGCCAGCAGCTCTGGATTAGCGGTGGAGTTCTTC. Translating gives CASSSGLAVEFF. Combining the CDR3 with reference TRBV5-6 and TRBJ2-1 gives the whole variable domain DAGVTQSPTHLIKTRGQQVTLRCSPKSGHDTVSWYQQALGQGPQFIFQYYEEEERQRGNFPDRFSGHQFPNYSSELNVNALLLGDSALYLCASSSGLAVEFFGPGTRLTVL.

V is TRBV5-1 and J is TRBJ2-5; D is possibly TRBD1 or TRBD2 (6 bases each). Trimming pared 1 base from V and 4 bases from J, leaving 14 bases between. This CDR3 region has 15 residues. Germline-derived CDR1 and CDR2 are SGHRS and YFSETQ. The CDR3: CASSLRGDEGETQYF. CDR3 coding DNA: TGCGCCAGCAGCTTGAGGGGGGACGAAGGAGAGACCCAGTACTTC.

The sample holds a few counts of this clonotype. The genes are TRBV12-3 or TRBV12-4 and TRBJ2-3, with D perhaps matching TRBD2 (6 bases). V shed 6 bases and J shed 6 bases, with 16 bases lying between them. The CDR3 is 14 residues long. The DNA of the CDR3 is TGTGCCAGCAGCCTTGGGTACCGGGAGGATACGCAGTATTTT. This codes for CASSLGYREDTQYF.

In the case of this clonotype: A much larger clone differs by one base, so this may be a read error. The V and J genes are TRBV7-3 and TRBJ1-1; D may be TRBD1 (5 bases). Germline-derived CDR1 and CDR2 are SGHTA and FQGTGA. Trimming left V 1 base short and J 1 base short, with 19 bases between. The CDR3 is 18 residues long. The CDR3 sequence: CASSLILRRIQANTEAFF. In nucleotides, the CDR3 is TGTGCCAGCAGCTTAATTCTTAGGAGGATACAGGCGAACACTGAAGCTTTCTTT.

The J gene is TRBJ2-7, the V gene TRBV5-6; D uncertain. Germline loops: CDR1 SGHDT, CDR2 YYEEEE. The CDR3 contains 14 residues. V was trimmed by 7 bases and J by 2 bases, leaving 16 bases between them. CDR3: CASRVDESAYEQYF. CDR3 coding DNA: TGTGCCAGCCGTGTCGATGAGTCTGCCTACGAGCAGTACTTC. Full variable domain (remainder filled in from reference TRBV5-6 and TRBJ2-7): DAGVTQSPTHLIKTRGQQVTLRCSPKSGHDTVSWYQQALGQGPQFIFQYYEEEERQRGNFPDRFSGHQFPNYSSELNVNALLLGDSALYLCASRVDESAYEQYFGPGTRLTVT.

This clonotype was observed many times. J is TRBJ2-2 and V is TRBV7-9; 7 positions agree with TRBD1. The ends lost 3 bases at V and 2 bases at J; junction bases unmatched: 3. This CDR3 has 15 residues. Per the germline V gene, CDR1 is SEHNR and CDR2 is FQNEAQ (reference sequence). Written as DNA, the CDR3 is TGTGCCAGCAGCTTTGGGACAGTTAACACCGGGGAGCTGTTTTTT. This sequence encodes CASSFGTVNTGELFF.

This clonotype was recorded many times. The gene calls are TRBV7-3 and TRBJ2-4, with 10 nucleotides matching TRBD1. Trimming took 5 bases from V and 1 from J; bases not matched to a gene: 5. The CDR3 totals 16 residues. Germline-derived CDR1 and CDR2 are SGHTA and FQGTGA. CDR3 sequence (DNA): TGTGCCAGCAGCCCGAGGACAGGGGGTGCCAAAAACATTCAGTACTTC. Amino acids: CASSPRTGGAKNIQYF.

This clonotype has a handful of counts. This chain joins TRBV4-1 and TRBJ2-5; D is ambiguous. V was pared by 0 bases and J by 5 bases, with 10 bases between. This CDR3 is 14 amino acids long. The germline V gene encodes CDR1 MGHRA and CDR2 YSYEKL. CDR3 loop: CASSQDYGSETQYF. CDR3 nucleotides: TGCGCCAGCAGCCAAGATTACGGTTCGGAGACCCAGTACTTC.

J is TRBJ2-1 and V is TRBV7-6, with D maybe TRBD2 (6 bases). V lost 4 bases, J lost 8 bases, and 18 bases lay in between. The germline V gene has CDR1 SGHVS and CDR2 FNYEAQ. The CDR3 is 15 amino acids. The CDR3 loop is CASSSAASVMYEQFF. In DNA form, the CDR3 reads TGTGCCAGCAGCTCAGCAGCTAGCGTGATGTATGAGCAGTTCTTC.

This clonotype has at least ten counts. The chain uses TRBV28 and TRBJ2-7; a possible D gene is TRBD1 (5 bases). Germline lookup yields CDR1 MDHEN and CDR2 SYDVKM. The CDR3 covers 15 residues. V gave up 5 bases and J gave up 0 bases, with 14 bases separating them. Here the CDR3 reads CASSTRDRNSYEQYF. CDR3 coding DNA: TGTGCCAGCAGTACCAGGGATCGCAACTCCTACGAGCAGTACTTC.

This chain links TRBV6-2 or TRBV6-3 with TRBJ2-5; perhaps TRBD2 as D (5 bases). V was shortened by 4 bases and J by 2 bases, with 14 bases between the two germline ends. CDR1 MNHEY and CDR2 SVGEGT come from the germline V gene. This CDR3 region has 15 residues. This CDR3 reads CASSLVGEIQETQYF. Here the CDR3 DNA reads TGTGCCAGCAGTTTGGTCGGGGAGATACAAGAGACCCAGTACTTC.

J is TRBJ1-1 and V is TRBV29-1; 7 bases align to TRBD1. CDR3 length: 13 residues. Germline V CDR1 and CDR2: SQVTM, ANQGSEA. The trim removed 2 bases at V and 4 bases at J, leaving 4 bases unmatched. In nucleotides, the CDR3 is TGCAGCGTTGAAACAGGGGAGGTCACTGAAGCTTTCTTT. Translated, it gives CSVETGEVTEAFF.